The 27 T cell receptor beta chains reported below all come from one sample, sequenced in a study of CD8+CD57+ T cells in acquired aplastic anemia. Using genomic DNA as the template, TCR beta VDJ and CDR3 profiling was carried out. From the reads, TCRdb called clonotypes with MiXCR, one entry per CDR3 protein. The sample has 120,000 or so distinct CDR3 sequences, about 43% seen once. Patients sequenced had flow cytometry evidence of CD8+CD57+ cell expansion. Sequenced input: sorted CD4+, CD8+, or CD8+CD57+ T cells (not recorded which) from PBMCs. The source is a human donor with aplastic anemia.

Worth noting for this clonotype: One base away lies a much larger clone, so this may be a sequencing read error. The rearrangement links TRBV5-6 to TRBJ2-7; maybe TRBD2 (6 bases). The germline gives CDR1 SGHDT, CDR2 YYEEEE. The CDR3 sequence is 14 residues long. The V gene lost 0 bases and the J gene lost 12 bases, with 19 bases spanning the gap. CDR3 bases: TGTGCCAGCAGCTTGGCCGGTAGTGGACACGGGGGGTACTTC. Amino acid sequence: CASSLAGSGHGGYF.

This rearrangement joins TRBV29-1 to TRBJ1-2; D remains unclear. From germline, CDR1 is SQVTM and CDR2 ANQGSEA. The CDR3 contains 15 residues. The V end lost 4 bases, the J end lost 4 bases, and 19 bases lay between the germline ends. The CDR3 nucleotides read TGCAGCGTTGGGGTCAGGATACCCTCAGGCTATGGCTACACCTTC. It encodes CSVGVRIPSGYGYTF.

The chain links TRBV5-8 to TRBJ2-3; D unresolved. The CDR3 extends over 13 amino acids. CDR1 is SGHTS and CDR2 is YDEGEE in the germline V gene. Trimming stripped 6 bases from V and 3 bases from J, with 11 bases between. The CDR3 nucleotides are TGTGCCAGCACCTTAAGGTTGACAGATACGCAGTATTTT. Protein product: CASTLRLTDTQYF.

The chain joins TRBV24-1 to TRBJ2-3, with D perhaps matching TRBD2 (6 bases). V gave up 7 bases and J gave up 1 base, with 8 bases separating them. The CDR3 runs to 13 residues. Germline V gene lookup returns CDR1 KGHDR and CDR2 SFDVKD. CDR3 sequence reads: CATRGEGTDTQYF. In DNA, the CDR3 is TGTGCCACCAGGGGGGAGGGCACAGATACGCAGTATTTT.

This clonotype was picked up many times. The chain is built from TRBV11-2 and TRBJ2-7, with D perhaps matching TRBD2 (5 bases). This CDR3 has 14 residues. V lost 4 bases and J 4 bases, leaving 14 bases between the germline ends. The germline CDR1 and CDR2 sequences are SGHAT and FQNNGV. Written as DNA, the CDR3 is TGTGCCAGCAGCTCCGGACTGGGAGTTTACGAGCAGTACTTC. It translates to CASSSGLGVYEQYF. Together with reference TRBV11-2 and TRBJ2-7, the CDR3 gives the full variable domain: EAGVAQSPRYKIIEKRQSVAFWCNPISGHATLYWYQQILGQGPKLLIQFQNNGVVDDSQLPKDRFSAERLKGVDSTLKIQPAKLEDSAVYLCASSSGLGVYEQYFGPGTRLTVT.

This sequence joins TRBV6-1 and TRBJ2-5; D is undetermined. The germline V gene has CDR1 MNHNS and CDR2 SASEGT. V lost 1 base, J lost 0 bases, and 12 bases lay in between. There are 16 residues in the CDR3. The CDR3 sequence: CASSEEGILYQETQYF. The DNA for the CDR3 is TGTGCCAGCAGTGAAGAAGGGATATTGTACCAAGAGACCCAGTACTTC.

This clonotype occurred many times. The CDR3 loop reads CASSLALTPRTDTQYF. The DNA for the CDR3 is TGCGCCAGCAGCTTGGCCCTTACCCCAAGGACAGATACGCAGTATTTT. The chain couples TRBV5-1 to TRBJ2-3; D remains ambiguous. The CDR3 has 16 amino acids. The V end lost 0 bases, the J end lost 3 bases, and 14 bases lay between the germline ends. From germline, CDR1 is SGHRS and CDR2 YFSETQ.

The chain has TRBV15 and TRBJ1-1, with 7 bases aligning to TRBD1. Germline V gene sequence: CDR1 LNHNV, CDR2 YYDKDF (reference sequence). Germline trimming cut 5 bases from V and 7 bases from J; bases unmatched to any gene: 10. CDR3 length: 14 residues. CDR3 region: CATSYLGTVYEAFF. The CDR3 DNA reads TGTGCCACCAGCTACCTGGGGACAGTGTATGAAGCTTTCTTT.

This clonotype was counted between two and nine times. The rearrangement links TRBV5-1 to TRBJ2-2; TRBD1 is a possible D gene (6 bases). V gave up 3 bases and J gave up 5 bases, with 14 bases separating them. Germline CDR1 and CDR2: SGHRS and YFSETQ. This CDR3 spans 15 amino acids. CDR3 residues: CASSSPDRPTGELFF. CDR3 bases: TGCGCCAGCAGCTCTCCTGACAGGCCGACCGGGGAGCTGTTTTTT.

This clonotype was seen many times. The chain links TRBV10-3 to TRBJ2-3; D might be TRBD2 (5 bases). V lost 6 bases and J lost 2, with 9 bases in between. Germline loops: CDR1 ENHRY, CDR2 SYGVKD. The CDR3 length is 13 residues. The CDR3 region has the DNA TGTGCCATCAGGGGAGTCCCCACAGATACGCAGTATTTT. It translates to CAIRGVPTDTQYF.

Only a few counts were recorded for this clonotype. CDR3 DNA sequence: TGTGCCAGCAGTGGTCGACTGACTTTCTTT. Its translation: CASSGRLTFF. The V and J genes are TRBV2 and TRBJ1-1, with D hard to call. The germline CDR1 and CDR2 sequences are SNHLY and FYNNEI. CDR3 size: 10 residues. The V end was cut by 4 bases, the J end by 12 bases, with 9 bases between.

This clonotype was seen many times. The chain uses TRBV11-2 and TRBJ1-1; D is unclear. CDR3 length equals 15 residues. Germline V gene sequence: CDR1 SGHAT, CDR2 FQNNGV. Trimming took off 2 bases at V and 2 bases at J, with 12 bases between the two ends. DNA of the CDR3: TGTGCCAGCAGCTTACTTGGCGGGCTAAACACTGAAGCTTTCTTT. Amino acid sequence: CASSLLGGLNTEAFF.

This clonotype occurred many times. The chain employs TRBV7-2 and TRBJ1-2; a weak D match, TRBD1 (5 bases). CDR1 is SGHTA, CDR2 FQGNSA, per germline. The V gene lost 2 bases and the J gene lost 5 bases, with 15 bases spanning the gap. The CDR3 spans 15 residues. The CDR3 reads CASSLRTGEGYGYTF. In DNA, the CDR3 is TGTGCCAGCAGCTTAAGAACGGGGGAAGGATATGGCTACACCTTC.

CDR3 DNA: TGTGCCAGCAGCCAACAGGGCCTTAACTATGGCTACACCTTC. It yields the protein CASSQQGLNYGYTF. This chain uses TRBV7-3 with TRBJ1-2; possibly TRBD1 for D (6 bases). Germline lookup yields CDR1 SGHTA and CDR2 FQGTGA. This CDR3 has 14 residues. V was trimmed by 5 bases and J by 1 base, leaving 11 bases between them.

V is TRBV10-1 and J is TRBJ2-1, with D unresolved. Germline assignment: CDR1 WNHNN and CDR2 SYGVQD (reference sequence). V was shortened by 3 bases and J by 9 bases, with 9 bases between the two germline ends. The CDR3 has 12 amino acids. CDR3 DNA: TGCGCCAGCAGTGAAGGACGAGGTGAGCAGTTCTTC. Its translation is CASSEGRGEQFF.

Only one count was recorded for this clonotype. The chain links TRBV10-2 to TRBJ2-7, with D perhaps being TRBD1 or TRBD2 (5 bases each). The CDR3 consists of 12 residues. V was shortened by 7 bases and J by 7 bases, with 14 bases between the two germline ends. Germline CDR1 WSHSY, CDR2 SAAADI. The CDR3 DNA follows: TGCGCCAGCAACGACGGGACGGTAGAGCAGTACTTC. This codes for CASNDGTVEQYF.

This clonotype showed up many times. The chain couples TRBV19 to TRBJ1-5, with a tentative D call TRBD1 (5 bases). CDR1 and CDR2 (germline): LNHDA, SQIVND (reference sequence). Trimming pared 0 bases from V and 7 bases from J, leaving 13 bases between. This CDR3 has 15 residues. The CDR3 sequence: CASSIDLGQEQPQHF. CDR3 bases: TGTGCCAGTAGTATAGATCTGGGGCAGGAGCAGCCCCAGCATTTT. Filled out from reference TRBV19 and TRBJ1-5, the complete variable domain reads DGGITQSPKYLFRKEGQNVTLSCEQNLNHDAMYWYRQDPGQGLRLIYYSQIVNDFQKGDIAEGYSVSREKKESFPLTVTSAQKNPTAFYLCASSIDLGQEQPQHFGDGTRLSIL.

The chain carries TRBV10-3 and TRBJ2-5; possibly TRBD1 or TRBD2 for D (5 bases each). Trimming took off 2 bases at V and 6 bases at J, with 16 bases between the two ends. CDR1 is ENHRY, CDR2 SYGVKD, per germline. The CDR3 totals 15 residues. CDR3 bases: TGTGCCATCAGTGAGCTCCCGGGACGGGGAAAGACCCAGTACTTC. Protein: CAISELPGRGKTQYF.

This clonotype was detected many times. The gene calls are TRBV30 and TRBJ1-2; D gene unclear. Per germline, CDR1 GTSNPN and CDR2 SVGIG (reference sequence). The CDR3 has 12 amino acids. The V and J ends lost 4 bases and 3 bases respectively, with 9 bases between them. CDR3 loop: CAWNRRDYGYTF. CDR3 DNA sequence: TGTGCCTGGAACAGACGTGACTATGGCTACACCTTC.

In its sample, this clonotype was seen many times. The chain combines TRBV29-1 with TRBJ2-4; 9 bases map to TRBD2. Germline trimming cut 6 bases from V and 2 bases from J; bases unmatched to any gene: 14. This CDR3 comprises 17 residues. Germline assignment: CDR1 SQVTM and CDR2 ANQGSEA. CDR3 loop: CSVKGGGGRGTKNIQYF. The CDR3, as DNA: TGCAGCGTCAAGGGCGGGGGGGGTCGAGGGACCAAAAACATTCAGTACTTC.

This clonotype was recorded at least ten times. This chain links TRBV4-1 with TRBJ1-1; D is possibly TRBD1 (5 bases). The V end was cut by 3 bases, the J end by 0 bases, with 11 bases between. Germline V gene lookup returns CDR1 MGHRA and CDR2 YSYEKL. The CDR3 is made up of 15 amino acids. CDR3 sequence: CASSQVGLMNTEAFF. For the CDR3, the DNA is TGCGCCAGCAGCCAGGTGGGACTGATGAACACTGAAGCTTTCTTT.

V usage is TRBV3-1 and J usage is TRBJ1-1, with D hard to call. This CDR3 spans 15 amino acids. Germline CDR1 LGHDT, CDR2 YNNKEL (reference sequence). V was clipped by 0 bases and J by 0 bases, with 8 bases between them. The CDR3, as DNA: TGTGCCAGCAGCCAAGAGGAGGAAGTGAACACTGAAGCTTTCTTT. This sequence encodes CASSQEEEVNTEAFF.

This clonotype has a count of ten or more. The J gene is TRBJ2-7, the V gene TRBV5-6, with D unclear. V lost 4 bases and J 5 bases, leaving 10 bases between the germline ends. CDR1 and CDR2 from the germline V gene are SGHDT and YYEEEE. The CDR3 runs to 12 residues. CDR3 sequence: CASSPRYNEQYF. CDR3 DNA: TGTGCCAGCAGCCCCCGCTACAACGAGCAGTACTTC.

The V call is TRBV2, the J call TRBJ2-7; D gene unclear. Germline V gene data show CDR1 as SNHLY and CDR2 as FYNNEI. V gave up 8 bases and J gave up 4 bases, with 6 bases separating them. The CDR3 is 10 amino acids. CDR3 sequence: CASHPYEQYV. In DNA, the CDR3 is TGTGCCAGCCATCCTTACGAGCAGTACGTC.

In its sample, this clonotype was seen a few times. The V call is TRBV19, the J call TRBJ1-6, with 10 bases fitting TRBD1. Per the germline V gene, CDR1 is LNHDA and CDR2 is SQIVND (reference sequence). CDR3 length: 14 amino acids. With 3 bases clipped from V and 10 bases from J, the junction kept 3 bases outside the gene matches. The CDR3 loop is CASSMGQGQSPLHF. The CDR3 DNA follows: TGTGCCAGTAGTATGGGACAGGGGCAATCACCCCTCCACTTT.

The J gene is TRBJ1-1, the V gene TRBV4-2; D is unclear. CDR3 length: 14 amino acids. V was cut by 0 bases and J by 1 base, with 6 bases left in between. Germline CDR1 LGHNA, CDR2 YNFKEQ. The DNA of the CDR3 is TGTGCCAGCAGCCAAGAAAAAGGGAACACTGAAGCTTTCTTT. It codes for CASSQEKGNTEAFF.

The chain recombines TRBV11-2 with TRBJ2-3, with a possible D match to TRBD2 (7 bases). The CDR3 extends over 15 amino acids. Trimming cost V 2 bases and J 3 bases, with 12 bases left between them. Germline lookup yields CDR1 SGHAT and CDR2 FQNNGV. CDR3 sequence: CASSLRGGGTDTQYF. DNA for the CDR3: TGTGCCAGCAGCTTAAGGGGGGGCGGAACAGATACGCAGTATTTT.